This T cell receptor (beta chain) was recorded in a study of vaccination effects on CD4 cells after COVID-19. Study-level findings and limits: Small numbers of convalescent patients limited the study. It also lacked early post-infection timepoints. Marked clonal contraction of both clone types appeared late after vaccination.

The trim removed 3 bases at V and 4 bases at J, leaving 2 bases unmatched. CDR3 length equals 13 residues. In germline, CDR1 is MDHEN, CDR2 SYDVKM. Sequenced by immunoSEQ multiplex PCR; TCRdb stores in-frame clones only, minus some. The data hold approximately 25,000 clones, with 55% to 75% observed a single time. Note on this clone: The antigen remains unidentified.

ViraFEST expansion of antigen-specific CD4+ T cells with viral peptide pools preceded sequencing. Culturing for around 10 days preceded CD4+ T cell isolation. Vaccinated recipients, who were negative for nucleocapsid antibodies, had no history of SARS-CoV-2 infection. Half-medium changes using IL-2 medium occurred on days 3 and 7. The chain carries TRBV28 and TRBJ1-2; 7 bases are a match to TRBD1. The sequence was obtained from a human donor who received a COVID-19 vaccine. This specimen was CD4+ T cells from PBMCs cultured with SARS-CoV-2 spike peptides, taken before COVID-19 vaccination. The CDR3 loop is CASSFDRVYGYTF. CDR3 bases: TGTGCCAGCAGTTTTGACAGGGTCTATGGCTACACCTTC.